Listed below are T cell receptor beta chains from one sample, sequenced in a study of tumor and adjacent non-tumor tissue in lung cancer. From the multiplex PCR reads, TCRdb called clonotypes with MiXCR, one entry per CDR3 protein. The repertoire holds tens of thousands of distinct CDR3 sequences, with roughly 80% as singletons. Sequenced input: lung tumor tissue. The receptors were sampled from a woman aged 45-65 years with non-small cell lung cancer. Both conserved end residues are part of each CDR3. A D gene is named only where the DNA matches it firmly. Some rows mark clone size as missing; the rest say once, few, many or name a class of expanded clone.

V	J	size	D	CDR3	DNA
TRBV6-5	TRBJ2-7	-	TRBD1	CASSLGQGSSYEQYF	TGTGCCAGCAGTTTGGGACAGGGGAGCTCCTACGAGCAGTACTTC
TRBV14	TRBJ1-3	many	-	CASSQDHPGLSGNTIYF	TGTGCCAGCAGCCAAGATCACCCGGGTTTGTCTGGAAACACCATATATTTT
TRBV29-1	TRBJ1-1	-	-	CSVGEEAGTEAFF	TGCAGCGTTGGGGAGGAGGCAGGAACAGAAGCTTTCTTT
TRBV4-2	TRBJ2-5	-	TRBD2	CASSRTSGTNQDTQYF	TGTGCCAGCAGCCGGACTAGCGGGACAAACCAAGATACCCAATACTTC
TRBV6-2/TRBV6-3	TRBJ2-4	-	-	CTSSFNAGAKNIQYF	TGTACCAGCAGTTTCAACGCGGGGGCCAAAAACATTCAGTACTTC
TRBV20-1	TRBJ2-3	many	-	CSARRAISSDTQYF	TGCAGTGCTAGGAGGGCTATTAGCTCAGATACGCAGTATTTT
TRBV28	TRBJ2-3	-	-	CASSPPSGITDKHYF	TGTGCAAGCAGTCCTCCTTCCGGGATCACAGATAAGCACTATTTT
TRBV6-1	TRBJ1-4	-	-	CASSEAPGAGNERLFF	TGTGCCAGCAGTGAAGCGCCGGGGGCAGGGAATGAAAGACTGTTTTTC
TRBV11-2	TRBJ2-7	-	-	CASSPLVGVGRQHF	TGTGCCAGCAGCCCATTAGTGGGAGTAGGAAGGCAGCACTTC
TRBV20-1	TRBJ2-7	-	-	CSATGQVKKQYF	TGCAGTGCCACCGGACAAGTGAAGAAGCAGTACTTC
TRBV5-6	TRBJ2-2	-	-	CTSSLGRSTGELFF	TGTACTAGCAGTTTGGGACGGAGCACCGGGGAGCTGTTTTTT
TRBV11-2	TRBJ1-6	-	-	CASILSGINNSPLRF	TGTGCCAGCATCTTATCCGGGATAAATAATTCACCCCTCCGCTTT
TRBV11-2	TRBJ2-7	-	-	CASNLSPSPFYVQYF	TGTGCCAGCAACTTATCTCCGAGTCCCTTCTACGTGCAGTACTTC
TRBV5-1	TRBJ2-1	-	-	CASMQGPYNEQIF	TGCGCCAGCATGCAGGGCCCCTACAATGAGCAGATCTTC
TRBV28	TRBJ2-3	-	-	CASGPPSRITDTQYF	TGTGCCAGCGGTCCTCCTTCCAGGATCACAGATACGCAGTATTTT
TRBV10-3	TRBJ1-1	once	TRBD1	CVTGQGHGEAFF	TGTGTCACCGGACAGGGGCATGGTGAAGCTTTCTTT
TRBV20-1	TRBJ2-1	-	TRBD2	CSARDTDVGELAEYKEQFF	TGCAGTGCTAGAGATACCGACGTAGGGGAACTAGCGGAATACAAAGAGCAGTTCTTC
TRBV24-1	TRBJ2-3	-	-	CATSYWTVTDPQYF	TGTGCCACCAGTTATTGGACAGTCACAGATCCGCAGTATTTT
TRBV10-3	TRBJ2-1	-	TRBD2	CAISERLAGVSSYYEQFF	TGTGCCATCAGTGAAAGGCTAGCGGGAGTAAGCTCCTACTATGAGCAGTTCTTC
TRBV11-2	TRBJ2-3	-	-	CAISLGGADTRYF	TGTGCCATCAGCTTAGGCGGGGCAGATACGCGGTATTTT
TRBV20-1	TRBJ2-2	-	TRBD1	CNVPRPPGQGAPRELFF	TGCAATGTACCCCGCCCCCCGGGACAGGGGGCCCCCAGGGAGCTGTTTTTT
TRBV6-1	TRBJ1-3	-	-	CASTEVTSGSGNTIYF	TGTGCCAGTACTGAAGTAACCTCTGGCTCTGGAAACACCATATATTTT
TRBV29-1	TRBJ2-5	-	-	CGVVGDVETQYF	TGCGGCGTTGTCGGGGATGTGGAGACTCAGTACTTC
TRBV29-1	TRBJ2-3	-	-	CSVLGGLTDTQYF	TGCAGCGTTTTGGGGGGTCTCACAGATACACAATATTTT
TRBV7-2	TRBJ2-1	-	-	CATTSSWRKYSEQFF	TGTGCCACAACCTCTAGCTGGAGGAAGTACAGTGAGCAGTTCTTC
TRBV12-3/TRBV12-4	TRBJ2-1	-	-	CVSSFQRSNEHFF	TGTGTCAGCAGTTTTCAGAGGAGCAATGAGCACTTCTTC
TRBV20-1	TRBJ2-1	few	-	CSTPSGEHNEQFF	TGCAGTACTCCCTCCGGTGAGCACAATGAGCAGTTCTTC
TRBV6-5	TRBJ2-1	-	TRBD2	CASSPVGSGMASIEQFF	TGTGCCAGCAGCCCCGTTGGTAGCGGGATGGCTTCCATTGAGCAGTTCTTC
TRBV20-1	TRBJ1-2	-	-	CRARAVTLDGYTF	TGCAGAGCTAGGGCAGTCACTCTTGATGGCTACACCTTC
TRBV6-1	TRBJ1-6	-	-	CANNEAPGAVNSPLHF	TGTGCCAACAATGAAGCGCCAGGGGCAGTTAATTCACCCCTCCACTTT
TRBV12-3/TRBV12-4	TRBJ1-3	many	TRBD1	CASSLSTGDNSGNTVYF	TGTGCCAGCAGTTTATCCACAGGGGACAACTCTGGAAACACCGTATATTTT
TRBV6-2/TRBV6-3	TRBJ2-5	-	-	CVSSFVEETQYF	TGTGTCAGCAGTTTTGTGGAAGAGACCCAGTACTTC
TRBV11-2	TRBJ2-2	medium-sized	-	CASSRRSVSEGSGELFF	TGTGCCAGCAGCCGAAGGTCGGTCAGCGAAGGGTCCGGGGAGCTGTTTTTT
TRBV7-8	TRBJ2-7	many	-	CASSLGPPYEQYF	TGTGCCAGCAGCTTGGGACCCCCCTACGAGCAGTACTTC
TRBV19	TRBJ2-7	-	TRBD1	CASRGTGDGYEQYF	TGTGCCAGTAGGGGGACAGGGGACGGCTACGAGCAGTACTTC
TRBV6-1	TRBJ2-3	once	TRBD2	CANSDRGSGSSADTQYF	TGTGCCAACAGTGACCGTGGTAGCGGGAGTTCTGCAGATACGCAGTATTTC
TRBV20-1	TRBJ1-1	-	-	CSVSYPRAEAFF	TGCAGTGTTAGTTACCCGAGAGCTGAAGCTTTCTTT
TRBV29-1	TRBJ2-5	-	-	CSVVGDVETQSF	TGCAGCGTTGTCGGGGATGTGGAGACCCAGTCTTTC
TRBV29-1	TRBJ2-2	-	TRBD2	CTLRCAGGNTGELLF	TGCACTCTGCGTTGTGCGGGAGGGAACACCGGGGAGCTGTTATTT
TRBV20-1	TRBJ2-7	-	-	CSAREISWNTYKQYF	TGCAGTGCTAGGGAGATTAGCTGGAACACCTACAAGCAGTACTTC
TRBV10-3	TRBJ1-2	-	-	CGTPAVETGYTF	TGTGGCACCCCCGCCGTGGAGACTGGCTACACCTTC
TRBV4-1	TRBJ2-1	-	TRBD2	CTSSQDSASGYNERFF	TGCACCAGCAGCCAAGATTCCGCTAGCGGTTACAATGAGCGGTTCTTC
TRBV6-6	TRBJ2-7	-	-	CASSADSEQHF	TGTGCCAGCAGCGCCGACAGCGAGCAACACTTC
TRBV28	TRBJ2-7	-	-	CASWTSDQEQYF	TGTGCCAGCTGGACCAGCGACCAGGAGCAGTACTTC
TRBV7-9	TRBJ2-1	many	TRBD2	CASSTTSEWNEQFF	TGTGCCAGCAGCACGACTAGCGAATGGAATGAGCAGTTCTTC
TRBV29-1	TRBJ1-1	-	-	CSVEDAGSGEAFF	TGCAGCGTTGAAGATGCGGGTTCAGGGGAAGCTTTCTTT